The next 21 T cell receptor beta chains were all read from a single sample in a study of cytomegalovirus exposure and HLA in healthy donors. The PCR made use of 60 Vbeta and 13 Jbeta primers. The repertoire was sequenced with immunoSEQ multiplex PCR; TCRdb's copy has only in-frame clones and lacks some. Seen here are about 200,000 clones, 79% observed once, and the top ten hold over 1.5%. Input material: PBMCs. These receptors were obtained from a girl aged 10-17 years in good health and CMV-seropositive.

This chain joins TRBV9 and TRBJ2-2; 8 bases map to TRBD1. The CDR3 consists of 16 residues. The trim removed 0 bases at V and 4 bases at J, leaving 5 bases unmatched. CDR1 is SGDLS and CDR2 is YYNGEE in the germline V gene. The CDR3: CASSVEQGGGTGELFF. The CDR3 DNA reads TGTGCCAGCAGCGTAGAACAGGGGGGAGGCACCGGGGAGCTGTTTTTT. The full variable domain, in which reference TRBV9 and TRBJ2-2 provide the parts outside the CDR3, is DSGVTQTPKHLITATGQRVTLRCSPRSGDLSVYWYQQSLDQGLQFLIQYYNGEERAKGNILERFSAQQFPDLHSELNLSSLELGDSALYFCASSVEQGGGTGELFFGEGSRLTVL.

V usage is TRBV4-1 and J usage is TRBJ2-2, with D maybe TRBD1 (6 bases). This CDR3 spans 16 amino acids. Germline CDR1 MGHRA, CDR2 YSYEKL. V was trimmed by 1 base and J by 2 bases, leaving 11 bases between them. As DNA, the CDR3 is TGCGCCAGCAGCCAAGTACAGGGAATAAACACCGGGGAGCTGTTTTTT. Translating gives CASSQVQGINTGELFF.

The chain joins TRBV5-4 to TRBJ2-3; D is unresolved. Germline CDR1 SGHNT, CDR2 YYREEE (reference sequence). With 2 bases removed from V and 10 bases from J, the gap between germline ends came to 8 bases. The CDR3 length is 11 residues. As DNA, the CDR3 is TGTGCCAGCAGCTTCCTCGACTCGCAGTATTTT. Protein: CASSFLDSQYF.

The chain recombines TRBV21-1 with TRBJ1-3. TRBV21-1 is classified as a pseudogene. CDR3 length: 16 amino acids. CDR3 nucleotides: TGTGCCAGCAGCACCTTACCGATTAGCTCTGGAAACACCATATATTTT. Translating gives CASSTLPISSGNTIYF.

The chain links TRBV7-9 to TRBJ2-1; D perhaps matches TRBD1 (6 bases). Deletions cut 5 bases from V and 1 base from J, with 15 bases between. Germline CDR1 and CDR2: SEHNR and FQNEAQ (reference sequence). The CDR3 totals 16 residues. CDR3 in DNA: TGTGCCAGCAGCAAATCTTACAGGGATTCCTACAATGAGCAGTTCTTC. Translated, it gives CASSKSYRDSYNEQFF.

This chain connects TRBV4-1 to TRBJ2-7; D perhaps matches TRBD1 (5 bases). This CDR3 region has 15 residues. V lost 0 bases, J lost 2 bases, and 11 bases lay in between. The germline CDR1 and CDR2 sequences are MGHRA and YSYEKL. CDR3 in DNA: TGCGCCAGCAGCCAAGATCTCGGCAGGGCCTACGAGCAGTACTTC. This translates into CASSQDLGRAYEQYF.

This chain uses TRBV9 with TRBJ2-1; TRBD2 aligns across 9 bases. The CDR3 totals 15 residues. J was trimmed by 6 bases and V by 0 bases; bases with no gene match: 4. Germline CDR1 is SGDLS and CDR2 is YYNGEE. The chain's CDR3 is CASSVGGGAGNEQFF. The CDR3 region has the DNA TGTGCCAGCAGCGTAGGCGGGGGGGCAGGCAATGAGCAGTTCTTC.

V usage is TRBV18 and J usage is TRBJ2-3, with 8 bases matching TRBD2. Germline CDR1 KGHSH, CDR2 LQKENI. The V and J ends lost 3 bases and 3 bases, in that order; junction bases with no gene match: 5. The CDR3 covers 15 residues. CDR3 nucleotides: TGTGCCAGCTCACCGGTAGCGGGGACTACAGATACGCAGTATTTT. Protein product: CASSPVAGTTDTQYF.

J is TRBJ2-7 and V is TRBV4-1; 9 nucleotides line up with TRBD2. Germline V gene lookup returns CDR1 MGHRA and CDR2 YSYEKL. The V gene end was trimmed by 2 bases and the J gene end by 4 bases; junction bases not matched to a gene: 6. The CDR3 has 15 amino acids. This CDR3 reads CASSQPGLADYEQYF. In nucleotides, the CDR3 is TGCGCCAGCAGCCAACCGGGACTAGCAGATTACGAGCAGTACTTC.

This CDR3 reads CSVVPSSGNTIYF. The CDR3, as DNA: TGCAGCGTTGTCCCCAGCTCTGGAAACACCATATATTTT. The V call is TRBV29-1, the J call TRBJ1-3; unclear D gene. V was cut by 4 bases and J by 0 bases, with 7 bases left in between. This CDR3 spans 13 amino acids. From germline, CDR1 is SQVTM and CDR2 ANQGSEA.

In this sample, this clone turned up once. The rearrangement uses TRBV7-2 and TRBJ1-2, with a weak D call TRBD1 (5 bases). V lost 8 bases and J 1 base, leaving 17 bases between the germline ends. Germline lookup yields CDR1 SGHTA and CDR2 FQGNSA. The CDR3 is made up of 15 amino acids. The CDR3 is CASSQSPGFNYGYTF. CDR3 bases: TGTGCCAGCTCTCAAAGCCCAGGGTTTAACTATGGCTACACCTTC.

The CDR3: CASSQDPGNVNTIYF. In DNA form, the CDR3 reads TGTGCCAGCAGCCAAGATCCGGGTAATGTAAACACCATATATTTT. This chain links TRBV4-2 with TRBJ1-3; D ambiguous. The ends were cut back, 0 bases at V and 6 bases at J, with 12 bases in the middle. CDR3 length: 15 residues. Looked up from germline, CDR1 is LGHNA and CDR2 is YNFKEQ.

V and J are TRBV18 and TRBJ2-2; 11 bases are a match to TRBD1. The CDR3 length is 16 residues. Germline V gene data show CDR1 as KGHSH and CDR2 as LQKENI. Losses at the gene ends were 4 bases for V and 4 bases for J; bases not matched to a gene: 5. The DNA for the CDR3 is TGTGCCAGCTCACGAACGGGACAGGGGGGCACCGGGGAGCTGTTTTTT. It translates to CASSRTGQGGTGELFF. Variable domain in full (rest from reference TRBV18 and TRBJ2-2): NAGVMQNPRHLVRRRGQEARLRCSPMKGHSHVYWYRQLPEEGLKFMVYLQKENIIDESGMPKERFSAEFPKEGPSILRIQQVVRGDSAAYFCASSRTGQGGTGELFFGEGSRLTVL.

The rearrangement joins TRBV29-1 to TRBJ1-5, with D perhaps matching TRBD1 (5 bases). Looked up from germline, CDR1 is SQVTM and CDR2 is ANQGSEA. The CDR3 spans 13 residues. In nucleotides, the CDR3 is TGCACCGTAGTAAGGGGTAGCAATCAGCCCCAGCATTTT. Translating gives CTVVRGSNQPQHF. The full variable domain, in which reference TRBV29-1 and TRBJ1-5 provide the parts outside the CDR3, is SAVISQKPSRDICQRGTSLTIQCQVDSQVTMMFWYRQQPGQSLTLIATANQGSEATYESGFVIDKFPISRPNLTFSTLTVSNMSPEDSSIYLCTVVRGSNQPQHFGDGTRLSIL.

There are a few counts of this clone. The V call is TRBV4-3, the J call TRBJ1-6, with 11 bases identical to TRBD1. Germline trimming cut 0 bases from V and 10 bases from J; bases unmatched to any gene: 5. The CDR3 is made up of 16 amino acids. Germline CDR1 is LGHNA and CDR2 is YSLEER. The CDR3 DNA reads TGCGCCAGCAGCCAAGACCGGGACAGGGGGTGGTCACCCCTCCACTTT. It yields the protein CASSQDRDRGWSPLHF.

The V call is TRBV5-1, the J call TRBJ2-2; D may be TRBD2 (6 bases). The germline CDR1 and CDR2 sequences are SGHRS and YFSETQ. V lost 6 bases to trimming and J lost 5 bases, with 11 bases between them. CDR3 size: 13 residues. CDR3 nucleotide sequence: TGCGCCAGCACTGTGGCGGGGACCGGGGAGCTGTTTTTT. As protein: CASTVAGTGELFF.

This clone has just one count. The chain recombines TRBV18 with TRBJ1-2; 10 bases align to TRBD1. Per the germline V gene, CDR1 is KGHSH and CDR2 is LQKENI. CDR3 length: 17 residues. V gave up 4 bases and J gave up 7 bases; unmatched junction bases: 15. This CDR3 is CASSLAGTGVLVSGYTF. The CDR3 DNA follows: TGTGCCAGCTCACTCGCCGGGACAGGGGTTCTTGTGTCTGGCTACACCTTC.

The rearrangement joins TRBV11-2 to TRBJ2-7, with no clear D. The CDR3 loop spans 12 amino acids. V was cut by 4 bases and J by 6 bases, with 10 bases left in between. CDR1 is SGHAT and CDR2 is FQNNGV in the germline V gene. The DNA of the CDR3 is TGTGCCAGCAGCTCCCTAATTGGCGAGCAGTACTTC. The encoded protein is CASSSLIGEQYF. Combining the CDR3 with reference TRBV11-2 and TRBJ2-7 gives the whole variable domain EAGVAQSPRYKIIEKRQSVAFWCNPISGHATLYWYQQILGQGPKLLIQFQNNGVVDDSQLPKDRFSAERLKGVDSTLKIQPAKLEDSAVYLCASSSLIGEQYFGPGTRLTVT.

J is TRBJ1-1 and V is TRBV7-2; D might be TRBD1 (5 bases). Trimming took off 5 bases at V and 7 bases at J, with 23 bases between the two ends. Germline-derived CDR1 and CDR2 are SGHTA and FQGNSA. The CDR3 runs 16 residues. The CDR3 nucleotides read TGTGCCAGCAGCACGACAGCTATAGGGGTTAGGGATGAAGCTTTCTTT. This gives the protein CASSTTAIGVRDEAFF.

The chain carries TRBV7-2 and TRBJ2-3; 14 positions agree with TRBD2. There are 19 residues in the CDR3. Per germline, CDR1 SGHTA and CDR2 FQGNSA. Losses at the gene ends were 1 base for V and 3 bases for J; bases not matched to a gene: 9. The CDR3 DNA is TGTGCCAGCAGCTTAGGGAGACTAGCGGGGGGGTGGAAGACAGATACGCAGTATTTT. Protein product: CASSLGRLAGGWKTDTQYF.

J is TRBJ2-7 and V is TRBV25-1, with a weak D call TRBD2 (6 bases). The CDR3 totals 14 residues. Germline CDR1 is MGHDK and CDR2 is SYGVNS. V lost 2 bases to trimming and J lost 2 bases, with 10 bases between them. For the CDR3, the DNA is TGTGCCAGCAGTGAACGGGACTGGGCCTACGAGCAGTACTTC. Translating it yields CASSERDWAYEQYF.